The 10 T cell receptor beta chains listed next were all sequenced from one sample in a study of OX40 agonist ivuxolimab in advanced cancers. Some clones are missing from TCRdb's copy, which holds only in-frame ones; the method was immunoSEQ multiplex PCR. The sample lists about 140,000 clones, about 93% occurring once. The source was CD4+ or CD8+ T cells sorted from blood, collected in a trial of the OX40 agonist ivuxolimab. These receptor sequences come from an adult with an advanced solid tumor such as melanoma, head and neck, liver or kidney cancer.

CDR3 in amino acids: CASSIGRGMDYGYTF. The CDR3 DNA reads TGTGCCAGTAGTATAGGTCGGGGGATGGACTATGGCTACACCTTC. The gene calls are TRBV19 and TRBJ1-2; a weak D match, TRBD1 (5 bases). The germline gives CDR1 LNHDA, CDR2 SQIVND (reference sequence). The CDR3 sequence is 15 residues long. The V gene lost 1 base and the J gene lost 3 bases, with 12 bases spanning the gap.

This clone was counted a single time. V and J are TRBV11-2 and TRBJ1-2, with D unclear. This CDR3 comprises 15 residues. Germline V CDR1 and CDR2: SGHAT, FQNNGV. V was clipped by 0 bases and J by 0 bases, with 8 bases between them. CDR3 in DNA: TGTGCCAGCAGCTTAGAGCCAGCAGCTAACTATGGCTACACCTTC. Translated, it gives CASSLEPAANYGYTF.

V gene TRBV5-1 combines with J gene TRBJ2-5; D is possibly TRBD1 (6 bases). The CDR3 is 11 residues long. The germline CDR1 and CDR2 sequences are SGHRS and YFSETQ. The V end lost 5 bases, the J end lost 13 bases, and 15 bases lay between the germline ends. Here the CDR3 DNA reads TGCGCCAGCAGTGCGGAACAGGGCTGGTACTTC. Translating gives CASSAEQGWYF.

This clone appeared a single time. The rearrangement joins TRBV4-2 to TRBJ2-2; D unclear. Germline assignment: CDR1 LGHNA and CDR2 YNFKEQ. The CDR3 has 15 residues. With 4 bases removed from V and 4 bases from J, the gap between germline ends came to 13 bases. The CDR3 bases are TGTGCCAGCAGCCGAGATAGGGTTGGCACCGGGGAGCTGTTTTTT. Translated, it gives CASSRDRVGTGELFF.

The genes are TRBV6-5 and TRBJ1-2, with D perhaps matching TRBD1 (5 bases). Trimming stripped 6 bases from V and 2 bases from J, with 16 bases between. The germline V gene encodes CDR1 MNHEY and CDR2 SVGAGI. The CDR3 has 15 residues. The CDR3 nucleotides read TGTGCCAGCAGAGAGAGTGGGACGGTGAACTATGGCTACACCTTC. Amino acid sequence: CASRESGTVNYGYTF.

The rearrangement uses TRBV6-1 and TRBJ1-1; TRBD1 might be the D (6 bases). Trimming cost V 8 bases and J 0 bases, with 10 bases left between them. Germline lookup yields CDR1 MNHNS and CDR2 SASEGT. CDR3 length: 13 amino acids. Here the CDR3 reads CASRTDMNTEAFF. CDR3 nucleotides: TGTGCCAGCCGGACAGACATGAACACTGAAGCTTTCTTT.

About this clone: The sample holds other DNA sequences that translate to the same CDR3. The V call is TRBV19, the J call TRBJ2-5, with D possibly TRBD2 on 6 matching bases. The CDR3 sequence is 12 residues long. The ends were cut back, 3 bases at V and 5 bases at J, with 7 bases in the middle. Germline assignment: CDR1 LNHDA and CDR2 SQIVND (reference sequence). CDR3 nucleotide sequence: TGTGCCAGTAGTATTGGGGGGGAGACCCAGTACTTC. It codes for CASSIGGETQYF.

The sample holds one count of this clone. This chain connects TRBV11-2 to TRBJ2-7; a possible D gene is TRBD2 (7 bases). The CDR3 has 14 residues. Germline assignment: CDR1 SGHAT and CDR2 FQNNGV. The germline V and J ends were trimmed by 3 bases and 2 bases, with 11 bases remaining between them. CDR3 loop: CASSFNGGPYEQYF. As DNA, the CDR3 is TGTGCCAGCAGCTTTAACGGGGGGCCCTACGAGCAGTACTTC. The full variable domain, completed using reference TRBV11-2 and TRBJ2-7, is EAGVAQSPRYKIIEKRQSVAFWCNPISGHATLYWYQQILGQGPKLLIQFQNNGVVDDSQLPKDRFSAERLKGVDSTLKIQPAKLEDSAVYLCASSFNGGPYEQYFGPGTRLTVT.

This chain connects TRBV10-2 to TRBJ2-7; D call uncertain. Trimming cost V 7 bases and J 3 bases, with 7 bases left between them. This CDR3 contains 11 residues. CDR1 is WSHSY, CDR2 SAAADI, per germline. CDR3 nucleotides: TGCGCCAGCACGGAGAACTACGAGCAGTACTTC. The encoded protein is CASTENYEQYF.

J is TRBJ1-2 and V is TRBV6-5; 9 bases map to TRBD1. With V trimmed by 6 bases and J by 8 bases, 13 bases remained unmatched. CDR1 is MNHEY and CDR2 is SVGAGI in the germline V gene. The CDR3 length is 15 residues. This chain's CDR3 is CASRSTGTGLWGYTF. The CDR3 DNA follows: TGTGCCAGCAGGTCCACCGGGACAGGGCTCTGGGGCTACACCTTC.